This T cell receptor beta chain was documented in a study of cytomegalovirus exposure and HLA in healthy donors. Whole-study findings and limits: Most CMV-associated TCR beta chains were later found to appear HLA-restricted. TCR beta V- and J-gene trimming was later associated with a missense DCLRE1C variant.

Turning to this clone: Its specificity is unknown.

The donors comprised healthy bone marrow donors. The germline CDR1 and CDR2 sequences are GTSNPN and SVGIG (reference sequence). CDR3 length: 12 residues. The ends were cut back, 0 bases at V and 7 bases at J, with 7 bases in the middle. PCR was performed using 60 Vbeta and 13 Jbeta primers. Using immunoSEQ multiplex PCR, the repertoire was profiled, and TCRdb retains in-frame clones only, with some absent. The sample contains around 120,000 clones, around 75% of which appear only once. Sequenced sample: PBMCs. The chain couples TRBV30 to TRBJ1-5; D gene ambiguous. The clonotype comes from a woman aged 18-29 years in good health and CMV-seronegative. CDR3 bases: TGTGCCTGGAGTGTTGGAGGGCAGCCCCAGCATTTT. Translating gives CAWSVGGQPQHF.